Sequencing of this TCR beta chain was carried out in a study of blood T cell repertoires in COVID-19. Study overall: Samples taken during acute and convalescent COVID-19 were collected in the United States, Italy and Spain. T cells, B-cell-depleted T cells, or PBMCs provided the cDNA or gDNA that served as material.

Germline V gives CDR1 MNHEY, CDR2 SVGAGI. This CDR3 is built from 15 residues. Germline trimming cut 2 bases from V and 4 bases from J; bases unmatched to any gene: 7. Authors' data handling: From reference gene primer amplification, estimates of nucleated cell counts were derived. Clones were sequenced by immunoSEQ multiplex PCR, and TCRdb holds only the in-frame ones, with some missing. That table furnishes V, J and clone size, whereas the DNA furnished D and trimming. The sample includes 200,000 to 300,000 clones, 84% seen only once; the top ten take 2% to 2.5%. The receptor's source is a man in his forties who had recovered from COVID-19. V and J are TRBV6-5 and TRBJ1-1, with 7 bases aligning to TRBD1. The sequencing input was peripheral blood. CDR3 loop: CASSYGDRSGTEAFF. The CDR3 nucleotides are TGTGCCAGCAGTTACGGGGACAGATCAGGCACTGAAGCTTTCTTT.